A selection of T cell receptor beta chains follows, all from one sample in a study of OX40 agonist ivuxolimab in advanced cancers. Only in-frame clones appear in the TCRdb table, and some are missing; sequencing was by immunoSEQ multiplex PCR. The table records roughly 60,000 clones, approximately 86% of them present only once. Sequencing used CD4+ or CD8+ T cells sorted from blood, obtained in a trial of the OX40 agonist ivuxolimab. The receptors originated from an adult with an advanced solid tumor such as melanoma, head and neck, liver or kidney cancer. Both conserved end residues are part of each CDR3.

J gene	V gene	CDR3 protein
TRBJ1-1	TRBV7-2	CASRPMEGDTEAFF
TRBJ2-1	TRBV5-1	CASSLSLSSYNEQFF
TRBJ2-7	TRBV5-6	CASSPGPPGEQYF
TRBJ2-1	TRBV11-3	CASSLDGGSSYNEQFF
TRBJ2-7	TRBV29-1	CSVEVVQGYEQYF
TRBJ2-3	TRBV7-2	CASSLAGTRFSDTQYF
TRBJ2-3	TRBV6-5	CATRGPDTQYF
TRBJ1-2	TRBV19	CASTLSGADYGYTF
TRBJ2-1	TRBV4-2	CASSLQGTNEQFF
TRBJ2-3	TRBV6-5	CASTRTASTDTQYF
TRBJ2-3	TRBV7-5	CARSCHPTQYF
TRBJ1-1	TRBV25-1	CASSYGGDTEAFF
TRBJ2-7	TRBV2	CASSEDYGTSGLSSYEQYF
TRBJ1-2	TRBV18	CASSLRTGGGYTF
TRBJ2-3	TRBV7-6	CASSLEGALTQYF
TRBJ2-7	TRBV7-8	CASTSLPDEQYF
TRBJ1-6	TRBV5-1	CASSFGQRNSPLHF
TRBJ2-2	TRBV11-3	CASSLRGATGELFF
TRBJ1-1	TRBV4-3	CASSQVWRGTEAFF
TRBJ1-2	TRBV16	CASSQSASGTGYGYTF
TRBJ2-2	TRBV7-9	CASSSDFYTGELFF
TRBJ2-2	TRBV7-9	CASSLGANTGELFF
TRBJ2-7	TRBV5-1	CASSPDSTSSYEQYF
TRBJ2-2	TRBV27	CASSATRDGTGELFF
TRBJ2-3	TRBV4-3	CASSQVFSSGRQTSTDTQYF
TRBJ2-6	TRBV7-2	CASSRSGANVLTF
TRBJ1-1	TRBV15	CATSRDPENTEAFF
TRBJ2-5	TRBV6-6	CASSSEKETQYF
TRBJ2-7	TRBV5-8	CASSLVGQGYEQYF
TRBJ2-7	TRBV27	CASSRGTGYYEQYF
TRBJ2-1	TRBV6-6	CASSPGTVNEQFF
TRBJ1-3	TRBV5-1	CASSPGTGNTIYF
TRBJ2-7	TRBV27	CASSLGGNYYEQYF
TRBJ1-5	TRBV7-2	CASSLMGGGQPQHF
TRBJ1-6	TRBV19	CASSIGRSNSPLHF
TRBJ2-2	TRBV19	CASTWDGSNTGELFF
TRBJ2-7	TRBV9	CASSSGGWSYEQYF
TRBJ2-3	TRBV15	CATSRHPPWGQGRTSGRHTDTQYF
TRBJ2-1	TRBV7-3	CASSTGQGAVEQFF
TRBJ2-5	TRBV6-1	CASSLSGSGETQYF
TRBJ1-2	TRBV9	CASGGTAYYGYTF
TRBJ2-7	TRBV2	CASSEARGPNGEQYF
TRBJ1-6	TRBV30	CAWSGRVAYNSPLHF
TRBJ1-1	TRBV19	CASSQGIENTEAFF
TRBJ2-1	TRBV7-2	CASSSLQGTHEQFF
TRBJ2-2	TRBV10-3	CGARANTGELFF
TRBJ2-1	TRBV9	CASSAFRDIIYNEQFF
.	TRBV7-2	CASSLNGNEQYF
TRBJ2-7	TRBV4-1	CASSARGGISEQYF
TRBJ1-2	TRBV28	CASSLDRATQVYGYTF
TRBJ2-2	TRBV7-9	CASSLSAGELFF
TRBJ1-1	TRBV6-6	CASSYRDRGAFF
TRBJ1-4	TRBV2	CASSVGQGDEKLFF
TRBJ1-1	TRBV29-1	CSVRRGRDTEAFF
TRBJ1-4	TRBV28	CASSLDRWEKLFF
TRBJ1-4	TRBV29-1	CSVGEWGEKLFF
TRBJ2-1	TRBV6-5	CASSALTSGNNEQFF
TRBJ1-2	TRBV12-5	CASGLVPPSYGYTF
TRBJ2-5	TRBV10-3	CAISRYSGQTVETQYF